One sample yielded the 30 T cell receptor beta chains listed below, sequenced in a study of cytotoxic CD8 clonotypes in ibrutinib-treated CLL. Assay used: immunoSEQ multiplex PCR; TCRdb lists only in-frame clones, some missing. The sample comprises 100,000 to 150,000 clones, 70% to 90% of which are singletons, and roughly 2% rests with the top ten. The sample here was PBMCs, taken after 24 months of ibrutinib treatment. The receptors originated from a human donor with chronic lymphocytic leukemia.

The V and J genes are TRBV28 and TRBJ1-4; D possibly corresponds to TRBD1 (5 bases). The V end lost 4 bases, the J end lost 0 bases, and 18 bases lay between the germline ends. Per germline, CDR1 MDHEN and CDR2 SYDVKM. This CDR3 has 18 amino acids. The DNA for the CDR3 is TGTGCCAGCAGTTGGGGACCTAAACCCCATACAACTAATGAAAAACTGTTTTTT. This translates into CASSWGPKPHTTNEKLFF.

A single count supports this clone. V usage is TRBV30 and J usage is TRBJ1-6, with 8 bases aligning to TRBD1. Germline CDR1 and CDR2: GTSNPN and SVGIG (reference sequence). The V segment lost 5 bases and the J segment 7 bases; nucleotides outside the gene matches: 7. The CDR3 sequence is 14 residues long. In nucleotides, the CDR3 is TGTGCCTGGGGCCGGACAGGGAGGAATTCACCCCTCCACTTT. Protein product: CAWGRTGRNSPLHF.

This chain links TRBV28 with TRBJ2-7; TRBD1 matches at 9 bases. This CDR3 spans 12 amino acids. V trimming: 8 bases; J trimming: 5 bases; junction bases outside the gene matches: 4. Germline V lookup: CDR1 MDHEN, CDR2 SYDVKM. CDR3 loop: CASGTGLNEQYF. The CDR3, as DNA: TGTGCCAGCGGGACAGGGTTAAACGAGCAGTACTTC.

The genes are TRBV7-2 and TRBJ2-2; D gene unclear. V was pared by 6 bases and J by 7 bases, with 12 bases between. The V gene's germline CDR1 is SGHTA and CDR2 FQGNSA. The length of the CDR3 is 13 residues. The CDR3 region is CASSSNPGGELFF. The CDR3 DNA is TGTGCCAGCAGTTCTAATCCGGGCGGGGAGCTGTTTTTT. Looking up the rest from reference TRBV7-2 and TRBJ2-2 gives the full variable domain: GAGVSQSPSNKVTEKGKDVELRCDPISGHTALYWYRQSLGQGLEFLIYFQGNSAPDKSGLPSDRFSAERTGGSVSTLTIQRTQQEDSAVYLCASSSNPGGELFFGEGSRLTVL.

This chain connects TRBV28 to TRBJ1-5, with a weak D call TRBD1 (5 bases). CDR3 size: 14 residues. CDR1 is MDHEN, CDR2 SYDVKM, per germline. V shed 3 bases and J shed 4 bases, with 10 bases lying between them. CDR3 sequence (DNA): TGTGCCAGCAGTTTTCGCAGGGCTAATCAGCCCCAGCATTTT. Its protein is CASSFRRANQPQHF.

This clone was detected a few times. The chain joins TRBV30 to TRBJ1-6; tentatively, D is TRBD1 (5 bases). The V end lost 2 bases, the J end lost 5 bases, and 13 bases lay between the germline ends. Germline V CDR1 and CDR2: GTSNPN, SVGIG (reference sequence). The CDR3 is made up of 15 amino acids. This CDR3 reads CAWSSSGWDNSPLHF. CDR3 nucleotide sequence: TGTGCCTGGAGTTCTTCAGGGTGGGATAATTCACCCCTCCACTTT.

This chain uses TRBV9 with TRBJ1-3; unclear D gene. Germline loops: CDR1 SGDLS, CDR2 YYNGEE. The CDR3 sequence is 16 residues long. The V end was cut by 0 bases, the J end by 4 bases, with 14 bases between. The CDR3 sequence is CASSVGQPTFGNTIYF. CDR3 DNA sequence: TGTGCCAGCAGCGTAGGGCAACCTACCTTCGGAAACACCATATATTTT.

The chain joins TRBV18 to TRBJ2-5; possibly TRBD2 for D (6 bases). Germline V gene lookup returns CDR1 KGHSH and CDR2 LQKENI. This CDR3 has 14 amino acids. Trimming took off 0 bases at V and 4 bases at J, with 9 bases between the two ends. CDR3 sequence: CASSPPLAIETQYF. DNA for the CDR3: TGTGCCAGCTCACCACCGCTAGCGATAGAGACCCAGTACTTC.

This chain uses TRBV10-3 with TRBJ2-3; D may correspond to TRBD1 or TRBD2 (6 bases each). Trimming removed 9 bases from V and 0 bases from J, with 16 bases in between. CDR3 length: 15 residues. Germline loops: CDR1 ENHRY, CDR2 SYGVKD. This chain's CDR3 is CAINGGPVSTDTQYF. The CDR3 DNA reads as TGTGCCATAAACGGGGGCCCGGTTAGCACAGATACGCAGTATTTT.

The V gene is TRBV5-1, the J gene TRBJ2-7; 9 bases are shared with TRBD2. The CDR3 runs to 15 residues. V trimming: 0 bases; J trimming: 3 bases; junction bases outside the gene matches: 4. CDR1 and CDR2 from the germline V gene are SGHRS and YFSETQ. CDR3 sequence: CASSLGGTSYYEQYF. CDR3 nucleotides: TGCGCCAGCAGCTTGGGGGGGACTAGCTACTACGAGCAGTACTTC.

The table lists this clone with a count of one. V is TRBV11-2 and J is TRBJ1-3; D uncertain. Germline CDR1 SGHAT, CDR2 FQNNGV. Trimming cost V 5 bases and J 5 bases, with 13 bases left between them. This CDR3 comprises 14 residues. CDR3 coding DNA: TGTGCCAGCAGCCCGACGGGTGGGAGAAACACCATATATTTT. It codes for CASSPTGGRNTIYF. Full variable domain (missing parts from reference TRBV11-2 and TRBJ1-3): EAGVAQSPRYKIIEKRQSVAFWCNPISGHATLYWYQQILGQGPKLLIQFQNNGVVDDSQLPKDRFSAERLKGVDSTLKIQPAKLEDSAVYLCASSPTGGRNTIYFGEGSWLTVV.

The chain has TRBV18 and TRBJ2-1; TRBD1 aligns across 8 bases. CDR1 is KGHSH, CDR2 LQKENI, per germline. There are 14 residues in the CDR3. V gave up 2 bases and J gave up 7 bases; unmatched junction bases: 4. The CDR3 here is CASSPGQGSNEQFF. The DNA of the CDR3 is TGTGCCAGCTCACCAGGACAGGGTAGTAATGAGCAGTTCTTC.

This clone was detected a few times. For the CDR3, the DNA is TGCAGCGTTGATCGGGTACAGGGAAAGGGTGTGGGCTACACCTTC. Translating it yields CSVDRVQGKGVGYTF. V is TRBV29-1 and J is TRBJ1-2, with D maybe TRBD1 (6 bases). This CDR3 is 15 amino acids long. V lost 3 bases, J lost 8 bases, and 22 bases lay in between. Germline CDR1 reads SQVTM; CDR2 reads ANQGSEA.

The chain is built from TRBV4-1 and TRBJ2-1; TRBD2 matches 8 bases. In germline, CDR1 is MGHRA, CDR2 YSYEKL. V gave up 1 base and J gave up 4 bases; unmatched junction bases: 6. The CDR3 is 16 residues long. The CDR3 coding sequence is TGCGCCAGCAGCCAAGTTCCTACTAGCGGTTACAATGAGCAGTTCTTC. This sequence encodes CASSQVPTSGYNEQFF.

The chain combines TRBV18 with TRBJ2-7, with D perhaps TRBD2 (5 bases). Germline V CDR1 and CDR2: KGHSH, LQKENI. V was clipped by 4 bases and J by 2 bases, with 12 bases between them. The CDR3 runs to 14 residues. The DNA for the CDR3 is TGTGCCAGCTCACTGTCAGACGGGGCCTACGAGCAGTACTTC. This encodes CASSLSDGAYEQYF.

The chain links TRBV7-3 to TRBJ2-7; a possible D gene is TRBD1 (6 bases). The CDR3 consists of 15 residues. Germline values: CDR1 SGHTA, CDR2 FQGTGA. The V end lost 2 bases, the J end lost 0 bases, and 11 bases lay between the germline ends. This chain's CDR3 is CASSLQGGSSYEQYF. The DNA for the CDR3 is TGTGCCAGCAGCTTACAAGGGGGAAGCTCCTACGAGCAGTACTTC. The full variable domain, completed using reference TRBV7-3 and TRBJ2-7, is GAGVSQTPSNKVTEKGKYVELRCDPISGHTALYWYRQSLGQGPEFLIYFQGTGAADDSGLPNDRFFAVRPEGSVSTLKIQRTERGDSAVYLCASSLQGGSSYEQYFGPGTRLTVT.

This chain links TRBV7-2 with TRBJ2-3; 8 bases align to TRBD2. Germline-derived CDR1 and CDR2 are SGHTA and FQGNSA. CDR3 size: 15 residues. V shed 0 bases, J shed 4 bases, and the junction held 3 bases outside the gene matches. DNA for the CDR3: TGTGCCAGCAGCTTAGCACGACTAGCGCCAGATACGCAGTATTTT. Its translation is CASSLARLAPDTQYF. Full variable domain (missing parts from reference TRBV7-2 and TRBJ2-3): GAGVSQSPSNKVTEKGKDVELRCDPISGHTALYWYRQSLGQGLEFLIYFQGNSAPDKSGLPSDRFSAERTGGSVSTLTIQRTQQEDSAVYLCASSLARLAPDTQYFGPGTRLTVL.

The chain has TRBV29-1 and TRBJ2-7; D call uncertain. Trimming pared 1 base from V and 3 bases from J, leaving 10 bases between. CDR1 and CDR2 from the germline V gene are SQVTM and ANQGSEA. CDR3 length: 13 residues. The CDR3 here is CSVEGVPYYEQYF. The CDR3 bases are TGCAGCGTTGAAGGGGTGCCTTACTACGAGCAGTACTTC.

In this sample, this clone turned up a few times. The V and J genes are TRBV4-1 and TRBJ2-3; perhaps D is TRBD1 or TRBD2 (7 bases each). V gave up 5 bases and J gave up 4 bases, with 16 bases separating them. The CDR3 has 15 amino acids. Germline CDR1 MGHRA, CDR2 YSYEKL. CDR3 DNA sequence: TGCGCCAGCAGCGGTGGGAGGGGGCTGGCAGATACGCAGTATTTT. Its translation: CASSGGRGLADTQYF.

This sequence joins TRBV6-5 and TRBJ1-2; D is uncertain. The V end was cut by 6 bases, the J end by 8 bases, with 19 bases between. Germline V gives CDR1 MNHEY, CDR2 SVGAGI. This CDR3 is built from 14 residues. CDR3 in DNA: TGTGCCAGCAGCACATATTACGGAGCGGGGGGCTACACCTTC. As protein: CASSTYYGAGGYTF.

V and J are TRBV27 and TRBJ1-4, with D possibly being TRBD1 (5 bases). This CDR3 comprises 12 residues. Germline V gene sequence: CDR1 MNHEY, CDR2 SMNVEV (reference sequence). Trimming shortened V by 7 bases and J by 8 bases, and 11 bases separated the two germline ends. The CDR3 loop is CASKGNGEKLFF. The CDR3 DNA follows: TGTGCCAGCAAGGGGAATGGGGAAAAACTGTTTTTT.

This chain links TRBV28 with TRBJ1-5, with unresolved D. The V and J ends lost 1 base and 7 bases respectively, with 8 bases between them. Germline V gives CDR1 MDHEN, CDR2 SYDVKM. This CDR3 has 13 amino acids. CDR3 nucleotides: TGTGCCAGCAGTTTATCCGCCCCCCAGCCCCAGCATTTT. Translated, it gives CASSLSAPQPQHF. The variable domain in full, with the rest retrieved from reference TRBV28 and TRBJ1-5, is DVKVTQSSRYLVKRTGEKVFLECVQDMDHENMFWYRQDPGLGLRLIYFSYDVKMKEKGDIPEGYSVSREKKERFSLILESASTNQTSMYLCASSLSAPQPQHFGDGTRLSIL.

The chain employs TRBV4-3 and TRBJ1-1; perhaps TRBD1 as D (5 bases). The CDR3 loop spans 13 amino acids. Per the germline V gene, CDR1 is LGHNA and CDR2 is YSLEER. The V end was cut by 0 bases, the J end by 8 bases, with 10 bases between. CDR3 DNA: TGCGCCAGCAGCCAAGATAGGGAGGGGGAAGCTTTCTTT. This sequence encodes CASSQDREGEAFF.

This chain joins TRBV6-1 and TRBJ2-1; D remains ambiguous. This CDR3 has 12 residues. Germline assignment: CDR1 MNHNS and CDR2 SASEGT. Trimming left V 1 base short and J 7 bases short, with 5 bases between. CDR3 sequence (DNA): TGTGCCAGCAGTGAAGGGTGGAATGAGCAGTTCTTC. Amino acid sequence: CASSEGWNEQFF.

The rearrangement uses TRBV28 and TRBJ1-5; D uncertain. Germline CDR1 MDHEN, CDR2 SYDVKM. The V and J ends lost 3 bases and 0 bases respectively, with 6 bases between them. This CDR3 has 14 amino acids. The CDR3 coding sequence is TGTGCCAGCAGTTTGCCAGCTAGCAATCAGCCCCAGCATTTT. Encoded protein: CASSLPASNQPQHF.

The genes are TRBV7-2 and TRBJ1-5, with unresolved D. Germline V gene sequence: CDR1 SGHTA, CDR2 FQGNSA. The CDR3 is 14 amino acids. Between the trimmed V and J ends, which lost 1 base and 5 bases, there was a span of 9 bases. The CDR3 DNA reads as TGTGCCAGCAGCTTAGGGCCAGGTTATCAGCCCCAGCATTTT. Amino acid sequence: CASSLGPGYQPQHF.

The chain combines TRBV9 with TRBJ2-7, with D hard to call. CDR1 is SGDLS and CDR2 is YYNGEE in the germline V gene. This CDR3 spans 15 amino acids. V dropped 0 bases and J dropped 3 bases, with 13 bases sitting between them. DNA for the CDR3: TGTGCCAGCAGCGTAGAGGTGGACCCCCGCTACGAGCAGTACTTC. Its translation is CASSVEVDPRYEQYF.

The chain uses TRBV4-1 and TRBJ2-7; 8 bases match TRBD1. Germline values: CDR1 MGHRA, CDR2 YSYEKL. The CDR3 runs to 15 residues. Losses at the gene ends were 2 bases for V and 4 bases for J; bases not matched to a gene: 7. CDR3: CASSQLQGAGYEQYF. Written as DNA, the CDR3 is TGCGCCAGCAGCCAATTGCAGGGGGCGGGTTACGAGCAGTACTTC.

J is TRBJ2-7 and V is TRBV5-6, with 12 nucleotides matching TRBD2. Germline V CDR1 and CDR2: SGHDT, YYEEEE. This CDR3 contains 19 residues. The V and J ends lost 2 bases and 7 bases, in that order; junction bases with no gene match: 19. The CDR3 DNA is TGTGCCAGCAGCTTTTTTTATTCCCCGACTAGCGGGAGAGTTGGGGAGCAGTACTTC. Amino acid sequence: CASSFFYSPTSGRVGEQYF.

The chain employs TRBV6-1 and TRBJ1-1; D remains unclear. V was clipped by 1 base and J by 7 bases, with 7 bases between them. CDR3 length equals 12 residues. In germline, CDR1 is MNHNS, CDR2 SASEGT. CDR3 coding DNA: TGTGCCAGCAGTGAAGTAAGCGTTGAAGCTTTCTTT. This codes for CASSEVSVEAFF.